This TCR beta chain was recovered during a study of radiotherapy plus CTLA-4 blockade in lung cancer. Data came from immunoSEQ multiplex PCR; TCRdb stores just in-frame clones and leaves some out. The repertoire consists of some 25,000 clones, with about 71% occurring once and the leading ten covering approximately 3%. The CDR3 has 13 amino acids. Trimming took 5 bases from V and 4 from J, leaving 12 bases between them. Per the germline V gene, CDR1 is SGHRS and CDR2 is YFSETQ. The clonotype comes from a human donor with non-small cell lung cancer whose response to radiotherapy plus ipilimumab could not be evaluated. This specimen consisted of peripheral blood, obtained from a patient treated with radiotherapy plus ipilimumab. V is TRBV5-1 and J is TRBJ1-2; D uncertain. CDR3 residues: CASSTGIGYGYTF. CDR3 nucleotides: TGCGCCAGCAGTACCGGGATCGGCTATGGCTACACCTTC.